This TCR beta chain comes out of a study of regulatory T cells in long-lasting Graves disease. Study-level information: Antithyroid drugs had been taken by newly diagnosed Graves' patients for under 3 months. General observations from the study: Persistent disease samples used TRBV28, TRBJ1-2 and TRBJ2-5 preferentially.

The junction had 3 bases not matched to a gene; V was cut back by 4 bases and J by 3 bases. The germline gives CDR1 LGHDT, CDR2 YNNKEL (reference sequence). The CDR3 sequence is 14 residues long. This clonotype occurred many times. Its antigen is not known. The sample's time point: newly diagnosed GD, antithyroid drugs for less than 3 months. Preparation of the TCR library used RNA extracted from PBMCs. HTBI primers from iRepertoire and Arm-PCR of CDR3 regions yielded the TCR beta libraries. One entry per CDR3 protein, called by TCRdb with MiXCR from the multiplex PCR reads. The sample has roughly 430,000 distinct CDR3 sequences; 15% to 20% are singletons. These data were also reused for a study on T cells in Graves' hyperthyroidism and ophthalmopathy. That work states: Each diagnosis was grounded in clinical symptoms, serum thyroxine and TRAb, thyroid ultrasound, and orbital computed tomography. The authors' 13 V-J model separated ophthalmopathy from stable hyperthyroidism.

The TCR sequence derives from a woman aged 30 to 39 with Graves disease. The chain carries TRBV3-1 and TRBJ2-3; TRBD1 matches 8 bases. Sequenced material: peripheral blood mononuclear cells (PBMCs), taken at new diagnosis, from a patient treated with antithyroid drugs. CDR3 bases: TGTGCCAGCAGCCCCTGGACAGGGACAGATACGCAGTATTTT. The encoded protein is CASSPWTGTDTQYF.